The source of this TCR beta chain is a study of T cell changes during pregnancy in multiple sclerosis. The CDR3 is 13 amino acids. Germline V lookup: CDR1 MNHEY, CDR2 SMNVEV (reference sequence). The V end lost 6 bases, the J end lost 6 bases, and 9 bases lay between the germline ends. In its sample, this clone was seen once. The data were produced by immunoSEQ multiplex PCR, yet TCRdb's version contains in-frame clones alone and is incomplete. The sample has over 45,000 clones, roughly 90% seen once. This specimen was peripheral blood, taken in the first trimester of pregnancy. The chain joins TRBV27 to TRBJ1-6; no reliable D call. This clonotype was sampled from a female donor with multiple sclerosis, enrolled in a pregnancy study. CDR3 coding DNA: TGTGCCAGCAGCACCGGTCGTAATTCACCCCTCCACTTT. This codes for CASSTGRNSPLHF.